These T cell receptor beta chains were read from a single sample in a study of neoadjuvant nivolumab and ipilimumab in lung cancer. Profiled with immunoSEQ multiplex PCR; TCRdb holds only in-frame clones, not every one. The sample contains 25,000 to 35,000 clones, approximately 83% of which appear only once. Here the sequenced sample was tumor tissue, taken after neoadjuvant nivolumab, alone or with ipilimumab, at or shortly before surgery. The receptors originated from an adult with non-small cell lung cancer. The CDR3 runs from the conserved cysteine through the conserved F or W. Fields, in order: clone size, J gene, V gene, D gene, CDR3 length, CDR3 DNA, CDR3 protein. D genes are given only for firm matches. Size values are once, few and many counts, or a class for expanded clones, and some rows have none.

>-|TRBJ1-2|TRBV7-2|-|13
TGTGCCAGCAGCTTCGACAGTGGATATGGCTACACCTTC
CASSFDSGYGYTF
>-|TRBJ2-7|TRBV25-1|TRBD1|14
TGTGCCAGCAGCATCAGGGGGATCTCCTACGAGCAGTACTTC
CASSIRGISYEQYF
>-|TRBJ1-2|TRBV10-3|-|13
TGTGCCATCAGTGAGTCTGACAGGAGGGGCTACACCTTC
CAISESDRRGYTF
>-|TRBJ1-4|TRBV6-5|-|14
TGTGCCAGCAGCCCGGTCGGGACTAATGAAAAACTGTTTTTT
CASSPVGTNEKLFF
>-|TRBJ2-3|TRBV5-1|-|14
TGCGCCAGCAGCTGGGAGACTAGTCCAGATACGCAGTATTTT
CASSWETSPDTQYF
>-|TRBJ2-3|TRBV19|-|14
TGTGCCAGTAGTATTCAGACAGCGGCAGATACGCAGTATTTT
CASSIQTAADTQYF
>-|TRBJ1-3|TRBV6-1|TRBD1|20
TGTGCCAGCAGTGAAGCGGTGGGAACAGGGGGCCAATCCTCTGGAAACACCATATATTTT
CASSEAVGTGGQSSGNTIYF
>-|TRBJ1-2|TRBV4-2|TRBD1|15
TGTGCCAGCAGCCAAGATCTCAGGGGGTCTAATGGCTACACCTTC
CASSQDLRGSNGYTF
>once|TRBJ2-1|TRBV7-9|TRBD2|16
TGTGCCAGCAGCCCCGTTCGCGGGAGAATATACAATGAGCAGTTCTTC
CASSPVRGRIYNEQFF
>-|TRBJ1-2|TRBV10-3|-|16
TGTGCCATCAGTGAGAACGGCCCAGGGTCGGCCGATGGCTACACCTTC
CAISENGPGSADGYTF
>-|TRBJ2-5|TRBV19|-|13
TGTGCCAGTAGTGAAAACGCCAGGGAGACCCAGTACTTC
CASSENARETQYF
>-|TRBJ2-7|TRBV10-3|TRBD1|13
TGTGCCATCGGGGGGACAGGACCCTACGAGCAGTACTTC
CAIGGTGPYEQYF
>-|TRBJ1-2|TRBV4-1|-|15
TGCGCCAGCAGCCAAGATACGACCGGGAGCTATGGCTACACCTTC
CASSQDTTGSYGYTF
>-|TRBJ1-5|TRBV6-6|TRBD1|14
TGTGCCAGCAGTACCGGACAGGCGTATCAGCCCCAGCATTTT
CASSTGQAYQPQHF
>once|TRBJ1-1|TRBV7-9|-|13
TGTGCCAGCAGCTTACAAGGGGCAGGGGTAGCTTTCTTT
CASSLQGAGVAFF
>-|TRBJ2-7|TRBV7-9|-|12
TGTGCCAGCAGCTTACTGGAGGGGGAGCAGTACTTC
CASSLLEGEQYF
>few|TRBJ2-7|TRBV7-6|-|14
TGTGCCAGCAGCTCGGGACGGAATACCTACGAGCAGTACTTC
CASSSGRNTYEQYF
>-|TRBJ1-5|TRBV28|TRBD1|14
TGTGCCAGCAGTCCCGGACAGGGAAGACAGCCCCAGCATTTT
CASSPGQGRQPQHF
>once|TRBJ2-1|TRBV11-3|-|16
TGTGCCAGCAGTTATGGGACCTCAACCGGGTTCAATGAGCAGTTCTTC
CASSYGTSTGFNEQFF
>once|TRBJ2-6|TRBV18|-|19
TGTGCCAGCTCACCCCACCCGTTGAGACAGCTCTCTGGGGCCAACGTCCTGACTTTC
CASSPHPLRQLSGANVLTF
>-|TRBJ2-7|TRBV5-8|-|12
TGTGCCAGCAGCTTGGTGGGCTACGAGCAGTACTTC
CASSLVGYEQYF
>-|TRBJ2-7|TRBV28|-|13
TGTGCCAGCAGTCCGCAACTGAACTACGAGCAGTACTTC
CASSPQLNYEQYF